The sequence of this TCR beta chain was determined in a study of read filtering for tumor transcriptome and immune sequencing (TCRdb year 2020). Concerning the study at large: The cohort was composed of 17 male and some 15 female patients, with a mean age of approximately 62 years and an age range of roughly 45 to 80. TCR-region mapped reads per sample ranged from about 4.05 to 10.27 million with IR-seq versus only about 75 to 1,400 with RNA-seq. TCR repertoires obtained by targeted immune repertoire sequencing and by bulk whole-transcriptome sequencing performed on the same bone marrow samples were compared. After DNase treatment, whole-transcriptome libraries were prepared with the TruSeq RNA Access Library Prep Kit. By revised international staging, eight or nine patients were R-ISS I, under 20 were R-ISS II and 6 or 7 were R-ISS III. One of the main goals was to work out a read-filtering strategy for immune repertoire data, in particular whether clonotypes backed by only a single read should be removed. Overall results and qualifications from the work: The correlation between IR-seq and RNA-seq shared clonotype proportions rose when single-read clonotypes were removed. Clonotypes were captured by IR-seq at much higher depth and more reliably than by RNA-seq, and smaller IR-seq throughput was sufficient for identification of most shared clonotypes. The sorted CD138-negative fraction was not purified T cells but a mixed bone marrow immune population. Single-read clonotypes made up roughly 81% of clonotypes but around 3.8% of total reads in IR-seq, and over 60% of clonotypes and 44.6% of reads in RNA-seq.

The Immunoverse kit was used to build TCR libraries from 400 ng RNA, with molecular barcoded adaptors covering alpha/delta and beta/gamma chains. TCR library preparation used the same RNA that went into transcriptome sequencing. TCR libraries were sequenced on an Illumina HiSeq 4000 with 2 x 150 cycles. The authors' pipeline ran thus. Using MiXCR, which included quality filtering and error correction, TCR reads were aligned to human V, D, J and C references and then assembled into CDR3 clonotypes. The tcR package in R was used to analyze clonotype counts and gene usage diversity. For inspection of raw mapping reads, RNA-seq reads were mapped by STAR aligner version 2.5.3a onto GRCh37 of the human genome. To test how sequencing depth affects detected clonotypes, IR-seq fastq files were randomly downsampled with Seqtk 1.3. Starting from the raw public reads, TCRdb applied fastp trimming at Q25, assembled clones with MiXCR and retained in-frame beta chains. Rows are combined by CDR3 protein, so each entry shows the most common genes and DNA. TCRdb assigned the V and J calls; the authors' analysis was not used. This sample has about 58,000 distinct CDR3 sequences in its table, and roughly an eighth of those were observed once. Roughly 17% of the sample goes to the ten largest clones.

Bone marrow was sampled from every patient at the time of active disease. Isolation of bone marrow mononuclear cells was performed by Ficoll-Hypaque density gradient centrifugation. Myeloma plasma cells were removed and CD138-negative cells were collected by negative selection after labeling with CD138 magnetic microbeads on a MACS separator. The purity of the isolated cells was checked by flow cytometry with CD138 antibodies on an Attune NxT. TRIzol reagent was used to extract total RNA, which was then quantified with a NanoDrop spectrophotometer. For each patient, paired RNA-seq and IR-seq were run on the CD138-negative bone marrow sample from that patient. In the germline V gene, CDR1 corresponds to SNHLY and CDR2 to FYNNEI. The cysteine opens and the phenylalanine closes a CDR3 of 17 amino acids. CDR3 DNA is the only sequence kept; it has 51 bases, read in frame from the first base. Deletion took 7 bases off V and 3 bases off J, with a span of 21 bases between the germline ends.

In this sample, this clonotype turned up many times. No antigen is known for it. No much larger clonotype is one base removed from it; base qualities were not supplied. Sequenced input: a population of CD138-negative cells sorted from bone marrow. The sample's cell subset or site label is to be understood as: bone marrow mononuclear cells depleted of CD138+ plasma/myeloma cells by negative magnetic selection. In this chain, TRBV2 is recombined with TRBJ2-2; the D gene is perhaps TRBD1, from 5 matching bases. The clonotype originates from a donor at least 40 years old with multiple myeloma. The CDR3 region reads CASTGRISDSHTGELFF. The sequence in DNA is TGTGCCAGCACCGGACGGATTTCTGACAGTCACACCGGGGAGCTGTTTTTT.